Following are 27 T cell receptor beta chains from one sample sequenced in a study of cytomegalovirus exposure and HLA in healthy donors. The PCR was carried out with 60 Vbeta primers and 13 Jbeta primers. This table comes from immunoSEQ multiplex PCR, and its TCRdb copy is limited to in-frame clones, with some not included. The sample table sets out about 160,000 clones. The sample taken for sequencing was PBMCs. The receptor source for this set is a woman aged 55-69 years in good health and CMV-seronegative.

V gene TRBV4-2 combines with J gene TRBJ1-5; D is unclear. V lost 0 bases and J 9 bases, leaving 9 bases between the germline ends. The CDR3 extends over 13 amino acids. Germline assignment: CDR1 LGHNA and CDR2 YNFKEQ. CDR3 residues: CASSQEIRGPQHF. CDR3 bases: TGTGCCAGCAGCCAAGAGATCCGGGGGCCCCAGCATTTT.

CDR3 amino acids: CASSIPRTGIINYGYTF. The CDR3 nucleotides read TGTGCCAGTAGTATACCCCGGACAGGGATCATTAACTATGGCTACACCTTC. The V and J genes are TRBV19 and TRBJ1-2; TRBD1 agrees at 8 bases. This CDR3 spans 17 amino acids. Germline loops: CDR1 LNHDA, CDR2 SQIVND (reference sequence). The V and J ends lost 2 bases and 1 base, in that order; junction bases with no gene match: 9.

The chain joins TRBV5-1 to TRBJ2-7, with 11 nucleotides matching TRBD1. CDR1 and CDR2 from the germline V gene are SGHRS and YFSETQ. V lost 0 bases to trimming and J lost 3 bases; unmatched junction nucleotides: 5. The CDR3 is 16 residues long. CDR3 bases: TGCGCCAGCAGCTTGGTTCGGACAGGGGGCGACTACGAGCAGTACTTC. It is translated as CASSLVRTGGDYEQYF.

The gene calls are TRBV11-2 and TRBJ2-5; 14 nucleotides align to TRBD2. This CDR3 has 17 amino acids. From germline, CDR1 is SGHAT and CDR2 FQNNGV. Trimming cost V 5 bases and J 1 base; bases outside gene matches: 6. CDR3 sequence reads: CASSQGTSGRLQETQYF. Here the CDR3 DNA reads TGTGCCAGCAGCCAGGGGACTAGCGGGAGACTCCAAGAGACCCAGTACTTC.

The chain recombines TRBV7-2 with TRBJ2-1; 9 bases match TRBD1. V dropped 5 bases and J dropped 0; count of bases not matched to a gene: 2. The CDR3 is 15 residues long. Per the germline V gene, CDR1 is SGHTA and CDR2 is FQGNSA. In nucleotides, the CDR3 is TGTGCCAGCAGCCCGACAGGGGGCTCCTACAATGAGCAGTTCTTC. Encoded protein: CASSPTGGSYNEQFF.

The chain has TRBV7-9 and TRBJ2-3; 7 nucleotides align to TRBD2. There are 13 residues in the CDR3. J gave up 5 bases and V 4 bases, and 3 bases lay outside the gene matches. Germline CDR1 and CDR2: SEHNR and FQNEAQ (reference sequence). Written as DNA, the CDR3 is TGTGCCAGCAGCTCGGGGGGAAGAGATACGCAGTATTTT. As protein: CASSSGGRDTQYF.

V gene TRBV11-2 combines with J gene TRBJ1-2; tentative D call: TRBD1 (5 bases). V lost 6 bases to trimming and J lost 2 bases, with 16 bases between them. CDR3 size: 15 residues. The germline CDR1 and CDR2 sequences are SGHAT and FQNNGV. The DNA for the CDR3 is TGTGCCAGCAGACGATCGGGGGTCGAGAACTATGGCTACACCTTC. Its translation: CASRRSGVENYGYTF.

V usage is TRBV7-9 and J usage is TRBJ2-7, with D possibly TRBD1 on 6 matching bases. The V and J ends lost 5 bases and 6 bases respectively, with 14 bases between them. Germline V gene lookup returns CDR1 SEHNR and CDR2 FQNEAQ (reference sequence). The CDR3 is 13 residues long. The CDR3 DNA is TGTGCCAGCAGCCTCCGTGCAGGGGTCGAGCAGTACTTC. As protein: CASSLRAGVEQYF.

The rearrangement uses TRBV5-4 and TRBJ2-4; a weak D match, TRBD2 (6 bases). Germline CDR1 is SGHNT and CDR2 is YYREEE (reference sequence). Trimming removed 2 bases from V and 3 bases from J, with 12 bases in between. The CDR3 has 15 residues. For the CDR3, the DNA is TGTGCCAGCAGCTTTGCCGGGGGTGGCAAAAACATTCAGTACTTC. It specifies CASSFAGGGKNIQYF.

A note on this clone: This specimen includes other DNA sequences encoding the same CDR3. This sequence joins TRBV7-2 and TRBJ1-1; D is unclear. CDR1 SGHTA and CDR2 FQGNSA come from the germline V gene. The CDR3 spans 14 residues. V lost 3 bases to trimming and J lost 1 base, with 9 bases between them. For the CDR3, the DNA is TGTGCCAGCAGCTTGCGCACAGCGAACACTGAAGCTTTCTTT. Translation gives CASSLRTANTEAFF.

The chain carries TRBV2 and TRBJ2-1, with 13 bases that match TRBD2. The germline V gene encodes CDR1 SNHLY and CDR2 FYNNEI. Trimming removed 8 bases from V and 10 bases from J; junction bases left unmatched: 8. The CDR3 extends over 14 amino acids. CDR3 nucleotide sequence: TGTGCCAGCGAAAGACTAGCGGGAGGTTACGAGCAGTTCTTC. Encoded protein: CASERLAGGYEQFF.

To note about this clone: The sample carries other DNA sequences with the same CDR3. The CDR3 region is CASSSTGNTEAFF. The CDR3, as DNA: TGCGCCAGCAGCTCGACAGGGAACACTGAAGCTTTCTTT. The chain has TRBV5-1 and TRBJ1-1, with a tentative D call TRBD1 (6 bases). Germline assignment: CDR1 SGHRS and CDR2 YFSETQ. The ends were cut back, 3 bases at V and 1 base at J, with 7 bases in the middle. This CDR3 comprises 13 residues.

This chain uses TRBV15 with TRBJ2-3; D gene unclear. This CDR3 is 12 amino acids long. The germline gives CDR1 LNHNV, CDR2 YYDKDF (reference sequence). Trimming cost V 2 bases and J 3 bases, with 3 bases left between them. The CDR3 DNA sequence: TGTGCCACCAGCAGACATACAGATACGCAGTATTTT. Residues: CATSRHTDTQYF.

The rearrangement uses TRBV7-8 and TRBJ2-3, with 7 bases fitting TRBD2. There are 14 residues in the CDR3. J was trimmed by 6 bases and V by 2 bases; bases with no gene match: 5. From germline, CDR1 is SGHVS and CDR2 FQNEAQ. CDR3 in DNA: TGTGCCAGCAGCTTACAGGCGGGGGACGATACGCAGTATTTT. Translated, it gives CASSLQAGDDTQYF.

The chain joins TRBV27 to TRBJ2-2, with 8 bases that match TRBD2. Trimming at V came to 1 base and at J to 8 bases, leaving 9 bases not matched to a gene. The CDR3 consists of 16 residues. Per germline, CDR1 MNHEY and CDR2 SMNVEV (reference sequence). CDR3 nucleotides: TGTGCCAGCAGTTTATGGTTAGCGGGAACGTTTGGGGAGCTGTTTTTT. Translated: CASSLWLAGTFGELFF.

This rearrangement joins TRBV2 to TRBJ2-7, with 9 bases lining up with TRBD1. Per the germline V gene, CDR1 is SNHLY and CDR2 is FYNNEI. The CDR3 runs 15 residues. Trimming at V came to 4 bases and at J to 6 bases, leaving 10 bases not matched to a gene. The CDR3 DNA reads TGTGCCAGCAGTGTATTGGGACAGGGCCAGTCCGAGCAGTACTTC. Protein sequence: CASSVLGQGQSEQYF.

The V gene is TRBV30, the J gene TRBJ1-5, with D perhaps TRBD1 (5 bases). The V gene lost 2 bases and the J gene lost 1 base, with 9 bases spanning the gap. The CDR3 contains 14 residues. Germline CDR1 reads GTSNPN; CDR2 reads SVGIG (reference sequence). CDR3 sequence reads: CAWSPGGSNQPQHF. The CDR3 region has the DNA TGTGCCTGGAGTCCCGGGGGGAGCAATCAGCCCCAGCATTTT. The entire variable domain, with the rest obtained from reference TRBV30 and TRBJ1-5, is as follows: SQTIHQWPATLVQPVGSPLSLECTVEGTSNPNLYWYRQAAGRGLQLLFYSVGIGQISSEVPQNLSASRPQDRQFILSSKKLLLSDSGFYLCAWSPGGSNQPQHFGDGTRLSIL.

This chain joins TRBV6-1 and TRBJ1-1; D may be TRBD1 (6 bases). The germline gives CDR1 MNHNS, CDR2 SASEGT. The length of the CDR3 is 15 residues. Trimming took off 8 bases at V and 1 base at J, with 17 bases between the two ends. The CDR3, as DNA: TGTGCCAGCTTCGAGACAGGTCCTCGGAACACTGAAGCTTTCTTT. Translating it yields CASFETGPRNTEAFF.

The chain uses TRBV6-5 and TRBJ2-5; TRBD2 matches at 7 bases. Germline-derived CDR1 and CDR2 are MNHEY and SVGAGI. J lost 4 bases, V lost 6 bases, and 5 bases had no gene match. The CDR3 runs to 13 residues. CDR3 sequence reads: CASRSPGGETQYF. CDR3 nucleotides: TGTGCCAGCAGGTCGCCGGGGGGAGAGACCCAGTACTTC.

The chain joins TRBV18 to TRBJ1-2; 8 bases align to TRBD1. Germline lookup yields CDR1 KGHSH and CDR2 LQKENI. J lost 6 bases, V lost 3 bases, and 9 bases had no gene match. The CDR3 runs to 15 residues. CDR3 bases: TGTGCCAGCTCACCCCGTCAACAGGGGGAGAATGGCTACACCTTC. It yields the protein CASSPRQQGENGYTF.

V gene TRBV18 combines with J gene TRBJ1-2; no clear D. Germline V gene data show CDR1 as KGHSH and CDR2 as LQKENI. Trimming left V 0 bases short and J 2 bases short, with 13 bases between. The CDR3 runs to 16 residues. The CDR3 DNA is TGTGCCAGCTCACCACCTCTCAGCCCCAGGAACTATGGCTACACCTTC. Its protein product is CASSPPLSPRNYGYTF. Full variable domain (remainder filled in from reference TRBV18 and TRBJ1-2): NAGVMQNPRHLVRRRGQEARLRCSPMKGHSHVYWYRQLPEEGLKFMVYLQKENIIDESGMPKERFSAEFPKEGPSILRIQQVVRGDSAAYFCASSPPLSPRNYGYTFGSGTRLTVV.

CDR3 in amino acids: CASNLQGPNQPQHF. The CDR3 coding sequence is TGTGCCAGCAATTTACAGGGGCCTAATCAGCCCCAGCATTTT. V gene TRBV2 combines with J gene TRBJ1-5; 7 bases line up with TRBD1. The CDR3 has 14 residues. Germline assignment: CDR1 SNHLY and CDR2 FYNNEI. V shed 7 bases, J shed 4 bases, and the junction held 7 bases outside the gene matches.

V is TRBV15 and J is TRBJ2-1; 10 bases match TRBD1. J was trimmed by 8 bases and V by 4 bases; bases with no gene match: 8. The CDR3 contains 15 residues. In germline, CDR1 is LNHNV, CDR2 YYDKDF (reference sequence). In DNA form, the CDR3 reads TGTGCCACCAGCAACCGGGACAGGGGACGAGATGAGCAGTTCTTC. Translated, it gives CATSNRDRGRDEQFF.

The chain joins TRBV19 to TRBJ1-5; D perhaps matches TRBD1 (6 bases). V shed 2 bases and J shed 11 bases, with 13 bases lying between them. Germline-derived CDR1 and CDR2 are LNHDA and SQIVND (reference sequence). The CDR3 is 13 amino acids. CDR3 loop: CASSISTNRAQHF. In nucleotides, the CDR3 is TGTGCCAGTAGTATAAGTACGAACAGGGCCCAGCATTTT.

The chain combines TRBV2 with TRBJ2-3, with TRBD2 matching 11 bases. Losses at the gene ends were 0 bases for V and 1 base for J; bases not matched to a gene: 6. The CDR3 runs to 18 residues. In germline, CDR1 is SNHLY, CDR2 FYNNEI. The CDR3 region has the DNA TGTGCCAGCAGTGAAGCGCTTGTAGCGGGAGGGGGCACAGATACGCAGTATTTT. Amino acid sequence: CASSEALVAGGGTDTQYF.

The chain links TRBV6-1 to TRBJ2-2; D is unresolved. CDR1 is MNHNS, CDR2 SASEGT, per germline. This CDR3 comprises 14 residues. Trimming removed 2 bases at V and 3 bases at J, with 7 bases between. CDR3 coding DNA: TGTGCCAGCAGTGAATCCCCCTACACCGGGGAGCTGTTTTTT. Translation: CASSESPYTGELFF.

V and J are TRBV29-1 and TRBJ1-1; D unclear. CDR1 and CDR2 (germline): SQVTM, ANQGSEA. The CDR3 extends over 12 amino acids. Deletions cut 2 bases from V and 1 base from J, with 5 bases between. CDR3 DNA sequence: TGCAGCGTTGAACAATGGAACACTGAAGCTTTCTTT. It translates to CSVEQWNTEAFF. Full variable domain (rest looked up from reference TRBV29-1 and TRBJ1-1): SAVISQKPSRDICQRGTSLTIQCQVDSQVTMMFWYRQQPGQSLTLIATANQGSEATYESGFVIDKFPISRPNLTFSTLTVSNMSPEDSSIYLCSVEQWNTEAFFGQGTRLTVV.